Presented here are 9 T cell receptor beta chains from one specimen sequenced in a study of cytotoxic CD8 clonotypes in ibrutinib-treated CLL. Repertoires were generated with immunoSEQ multiplex PCR, while TCRdb's copy carries only in-frame clones and drops some. The sample holds over 130,000 clones, around 84% seen once. The sequences come from PBMCs, collected after 36 months of ibrutinib treatment. The receptor source for this set is a human donor with chronic lymphocytic leukemia.

Only a few counts were recorded for this clone. The rearrangement uses TRBV7-9 and TRBJ2-1; D gene unclear. The V end lost 5 bases, the J end lost 6 bases, and 2 bases lay between the germline ends. This CDR3 is built from 10 residues. CDR1 and CDR2 (germline): SEHNR, FQNEAQ (reference sequence). DNA of the CDR3: TGTGCCAGCAGCCGCAATGAGCAGTTCTTC. This sequence encodes CASSRNEQFF.

The rearrangement uses TRBV7-3 and TRBJ2-3; either TRBD1 or TRBD2 may supply D (5 bases each). This CDR3 is built from 15 residues. V lost 5 bases and J 5 bases, leaving 17 bases between the germline ends. Germline values: CDR1 SGHTA, CDR2 FQGTGA. CDR3 coding DNA: TGTGCCAGCAGCCTATCTGGGGGATTAGGAGATACGCAGTATTTT. Translation gives CASSLSGGLGDTQYF.

The chain carries TRBV30 and TRBJ1-1; no reliable D call. CDR1 and CDR2 from the germline V gene are GTSNPN and SVGIG (reference sequence). The CDR3 extends over 11 amino acids. Between the trimmed V and J ends, which lost 1 base and 11 bases, there was a span of 11 bases. CDR3 nucleotide sequence: TGTGCCTGGAGTGGGCTCCCCAAGGCTTTCTTT. Encoded protein: CAWSGLPKAFF.

This clone was seen more than once but under ten times. The genes are TRBV27 and TRBJ1-5; 8 bases match TRBD1. Losses at the gene ends were 4 bases for V and 7 bases for J; bases not matched to a gene: 9. The germline V gene has CDR1 MNHEY and CDR2 SMNVEV (reference sequence). The length of the CDR3 is 15 residues. CDR3 amino acids: CASSSYQGAGQPQHF. The CDR3 DNA follows: TGTGCCAGCAGTTCTTATCAGGGGGCGGGACAGCCCCAGCATTTT.

J is TRBJ1-2 and V is TRBV6-6, with TRBD1 matching over 10 bases. There are 16 residues in the CDR3. V trimming: 5 bases; J trimming: 5 bases; junction bases outside the gene matches: 11. Looked up from germline, CDR1 is MNHNY and CDR2 is SVGAGI (reference sequence). The CDR3 spells CASSPATGGAGYGYTF. The CDR3 DNA is TGTGCCAGCAGTCCTGCGACAGGGGGCGCTGGATATGGCTACACCTTC.

This clone was seen only a few times. The CDR3 protein is CASSSRVTGSPLHF. The DNA for the CDR3 is TGTGCCAGCAGCTCGAGAGTGACTGGATCACCCCTCCACTTT. The J gene is TRBJ1-6, the V gene TRBV5-4; no definite D call. This CDR3 is 14 amino acids long. V shed 3 bases and J shed 10 bases, with 14 bases lying between them. Germline assignment: CDR1 SGHNT and CDR2 YYREEE (reference sequence).

CDR3 nucleotide sequence: TGCAGCGCCGGACGACAGGGGGTGTCCGGGGAGCTGTTTTTT. Translated, it gives CSAGRQGVSGELFF. The V call is TRBV29-1, the J call TRBJ2-2; 9 bases are a match to TRBD1. With 7 bases clipped from V and 6 bases from J, the junction kept 9 bases outside the gene matches. From germline, CDR1 is SQVTM and CDR2 ANQGSEA. The length of the CDR3 is 14 residues.

The chain recombines TRBV4-1 with TRBJ1-4; D perhaps matches TRBD1 (6 bases). This CDR3 contains 20 residues. V was shortened by 2 bases and J by 1 base, with 23 bases between the two germline ends. Germline CDR1 MGHRA, CDR2 YSYEKL. CDR3 loop: CASSQYPRGVGGVTNEKLFF. The CDR3 DNA reads TGCGCCAGCAGCCAATACCCCAGGGGTGTTGGTGGAGTAACTAATGAAAAACTGTTTTTT.

This clone appeared once. The V and J genes are TRBV2 and TRBJ1-1, with D unclear. This CDR3 is 14 amino acids long. The germline V gene encodes CDR1 SNHLY and CDR2 FYNNEI. Trimming cost V 4 bases and J 0 bases, with 9 bases left between them. In nucleotides, the CDR3 is TGTGCCAGCAGTGGGGTGCACATGAACACTGAAGCTTTCTTT. It translates to CASSGVHMNTEAFF.